This passage covers 19 T cell receptor beta chains from one sample sequenced in a study of tumour-infiltrating T cells in Burkitt lymphoma. The assay was immunoSEQ multiplex PCR, and TCRdb's table has in-frame clones only and misses some. The sample consists of 13,000 to 15,000 clones, approximately 28% of them appearing once. The sequencing sample was made of tumor tissue. The origin of the receptors is a human donor with diffuse large B-cell lymphoma.

This clone was seen a handful of times. DNA of the CDR3: TGCACCAGCAGCCAAGAAGACAGTATGACCTACGAGCAGTACTTC. Protein product: CTSSQEDSMTYEQYF. The V and J genes are TRBV1 and TRBJ2-7; no DNA check was done on the table's D call, TRBD1. TRBV1 is annotated as a pseudogene. The CDR3 runs 15 residues.

This clone is medium-sized within its sample. The chain combines TRBV28 with TRBJ1-4; the D gene is possibly TRBD1 (6 bases). Germline-derived CDR1 and CDR2 are MDHEN and SYDVKM. The CDR3 loop spans 13 amino acids. Trimming stripped 10 bases from V and 2 bases from J, with 11 bases between. The CDR3 nucleotides are TGTGCCATAAAACAGGGTACTAATGAAAAACTGTTTTTT. The encoded protein is CAIKQGTNEKLFF.

The chain joins TRBV19 to TRBJ1-2; D not certain. Per germline, CDR1 LNHDA and CDR2 SQIVND (reference sequence). V lost 4 bases, J lost 4 bases, and 4 bases lay in between. CDR3 size: 11 residues. The CDR3 sequence is CASSTIYGYTF. In DNA, the CDR3 is TGTGCCAGTAGTACAATCTATGGCTACACCTTC.

The chain recombines TRBV18 with TRBJ2-3; no clear D. Germline values: CDR1 KGHSH, CDR2 LQKENI. The CDR3 is made up of 13 amino acids. V was cut by 3 bases and J by 4 bases, with 8 bases left in between. The CDR3 protein is CASSPHKADTQYF. The CDR3 coding sequence is TGTGCCAGCTCACCCCACAAGGCAGATACGCAGTATTTT.

The V and J genes are TRBV28 and TRBJ1-2, with D possibly matching TRBD1 (6 bases). The CDR3 has 14 amino acids. V lost 5 bases and J 6 bases, leaving 16 bases between the germline ends. Germline CDR1 MDHEN, CDR2 SYDVKM. As DNA, the CDR3 is TGTGCCAGCAGTCAACAGGGAGGGGTCGATGGCTACACCTTC. As protein: CASSQQGGVDGYTF.

The CDR3 DNA reads as TGTGCTAACCGCCGGGAGAGCGAGCAGTACTTC. This codes for CANRRESEQYF. The V gene is TRBV2, the J gene TRBJ2-7; tentatively, D is TRBD2 (6 bases). CDR1 and CDR2 (germline): SNHLY, FYNNEI. There are 11 residues in the CDR3.

The chain joins TRBV5-1 to TRBJ2-7; D perhaps matches TRBD2 (7 bases). CDR3 length: 16 amino acids. V was clipped by 0 bases and J by 5 bases, with 18 bases between them. The V gene's germline CDR1 is SGHRS and CDR2 YFSETQ. The CDR3 sequence: CASSLAGGAGKDEQYF. CDR3 coding DNA: TGCGCCAGCAGCTTGGCGGGGGGCGCGGGTAAAGACGAGCAGTACTTC.

The chain links TRBV18 to TRBJ2-5; weak D call: TRBD1 (6 bases). Germline V gives CDR1 KGHSH, CDR2 LQKENI. V lost 3 bases and J 1 base, leaving 12 bases between the germline ends. The CDR3 is made up of 15 amino acids. The CDR3 nucleotides are TGTGCCAGCTCACCCCGGGACACAACCCAAGAGACCCAGTACTTC. This encodes CASSPRDTTQETQYF.

This chain uses TRBV5-1 with TRBJ1-4; 8 bases map to TRBD1. CDR3 length: 17 residues. Per germline, CDR1 SGHRS and CDR2 YFSETQ. Losses at the gene ends were 2 bases for V and 0 bases for J; bases not matched to a gene: 6. The CDR3 sequence is CASSLGQGKATNEKLFF. CDR3 nucleotides: TGCGCCAGCAGCTTAGGACAGGGAAAGGCAACTAATGAAAAACTGTTTTTT.

This clone ranks as medium-sized. This rearrangement joins TRBV7-6 to TRBJ2-1; 7 nucleotides line up with TRBD2. This CDR3 comprises 14 residues. Germline CDR1 SGHVS, CDR2 FNYEAQ. The J segment lost 5 bases and the V segment lost 2 bases, leaving 3 bases of the junction unmatched. The CDR3 nucleotides read TGTGCCAGCAGCTTAAGTCTAGCGGACAATGAGCAGTTCTTC. This codes for CASSLSLADNEQFF.

This clone was seen only a few times. V gene TRBV6-5 combines with J gene TRBJ2-2; D is unresolved. V shed 5 bases and J shed 4 bases, with 5 bases lying between them. This CDR3 region has 12 residues. Germline assignment: CDR1 MNHEY and CDR2 SVGAGI. CDR3 DNA sequence: TGTGCCAGCAGTCAATTCACCGGGGAGCTGTTTTTT. Protein product: CASSQFTGELFF.

There are a few counts of this clone. The chain combines TRBV29-1 with TRBJ1-3, with D unclear. Germline CDR1 reads SQVTM; CDR2 reads ANQGSEA. Trimming cost V 2 bases and J 2 bases, with 4 bases left between them. This CDR3 is built from 12 residues. CDR3 DNA: TGCAGCGTTGAAATCGCTGGAAACACCATATATTTT. It translates to CSVEIAGNTIYF.

This clone was recorded a few times. The rearrangement uses TRBV14 and TRBJ2-7; either TRBD1 or TRBD2 may supply D (5 bases each). CDR1 is SGHDN, CDR2 FVKESK, per germline. The CDR3 has 16 residues. V was clipped by 5 bases and J by 0 bases, with 17 bases between them. The CDR3: CASSTSGTESSYEQYF. The CDR3 region has the DNA TGTGCCAGCAGCACCTCCGGGACGGAGAGCTCCTACGAGCAGTACTTC. Full variable domain (missing parts from reference TRBV14 and TRBJ2-7): EAGVTQFPSHSVIEKGQTVTLRCDPISGHDNLYWYRRVMGKEIKFLLHFVKESKQDESGMPNNRFLAERTGGTYSTLKVQPAELEDSGVYFCASSTSGTESSYEQYFGPGTRLTVT.

This rearrangement joins TRBV28 to TRBJ1-2; D remains ambiguous. The germline V gene has CDR1 MDHEN and CDR2 SYDVKM. Deletions cut 3 bases from V and 4 bases from J, with 9 bases between. This CDR3 has 13 amino acids. CDR3 sequence (DNA): TGTGCCAGCAGTTTCGATTTGGGCTATGGCTACACCTTC. Residues: CASSFDLGYGYTF.

The chain couples TRBV7-8 to TRBJ2-1; unclear D gene. The CDR3 runs 14 residues. Trimming pared 4 bases from V and 2 bases from J, leaving 9 bases between. In germline, CDR1 is SGHVS, CDR2 FQNEAQ. CDR3 sequence reads: CASSSSTTYNEQFF. CDR3 in DNA: TGTGCCAGCAGCTCATCGACCACCTACAATGAGCAGTTCTTC.

The table lists this clone with a few counts. V usage is TRBV15 and J usage is TRBJ1-1, with 10 bases matching TRBD1. Losses at the gene ends were 4 bases for V and 4 bases for J; bases not matched to a gene: 3. The germline V gene encodes CDR1 LNHNV and CDR2 YYDKDF (reference sequence). The CDR3 is made up of 14 amino acids. The CDR3 region has the DNA TGTGCCACCAGCATTGACAGGGGGCTCACTGAAGCTTTCTTT. Translated: CATSIDRGLTEAFF.

This chain connects TRBV27 to TRBJ1-5, with TRBD1 as a possible D gene (6 bases). Between the trimmed V and J ends, which lost 6 bases and 1 base, there was a span of 16 bases. The CDR3 runs to 16 residues. In germline, CDR1 is MNHEY, CDR2 SMNVEV (reference sequence). The CDR3 here is CASSPRQEISNQPQHF. The CDR3 bases are TGTGCCAGCAGCCCTCGACAGGAGATCAGCAATCAGCCCCAGCATTTT.

The chain employs TRBV29-1 and TRBJ1-1; no reliable D call. V lost 4 bases, J lost 1 base, and 16 bases lay in between. There are 15 residues in the CDR3. Germline-derived CDR1 and CDR2 are SQVTM and ANQGSEA. The CDR3 DNA reads TGCAGCGTTGTGGGGTATGTTAGGAAGAACACTGAAGCTTTCTTT. Translated, it gives CSVVGYVRKNTEAFF.

The chain couples TRBV2 to TRBJ1-5; D is unclear. V was clipped by 6 bases and J by 3 bases, with 12 bases between them. The length of the CDR3 is 14 residues. The germline V gene encodes CDR1 SNHLY and CDR2 FYNNEI. CDR3 DNA: TGTGCCAGCAGCCCGGGAGTACCCAATCAGCCCCAGCATTTT. Its protein is CASSPGVPNQPQHF.